This T cell receptor (beta chain) stems from a study of cytomegalovirus exposure and HLA in healthy donors. Among the approximately 130 subjects of the validation cohort, separate from the approximately 660-subject first cohort, were the donors. Assay used: immunoSEQ multiplex PCR; TCRdb lists only in-frame clones, some missing. Altogether 100,000 to 150,000 clones are present, more than 75% being singletons, with the ten largest covering under 2.5%. The CDR3 is made up of 14 amino acids. Trimming took 1 base from V and 3 from J; bases not matched to a gene: 2. Per germline, CDR1 SGHAT and CDR2 FQNNGV. Overall study results and limits: Testing in vitro showed a few CMV-associated chains specific for CMV antigens. Many donors shared some public TCRs, even though most TCR sequences were rare. The authors enumerated over 150 TCR beta chains as linked to cytomegalovirus.

Of note for this clone: The antigen remains undetermined.

This receptor was identified in a woman aged 30 to 39 in good health and CMV-seronegative. Sequenced material: PBMCs. The rearrangement joins TRBV11-2 to TRBJ2-7; 8 nucleotides match TRBD1. Written as DNA, the CDR3 is TGTGCCAGCAGCTTAGGGACAGGGAACTACGAGCAGTACTTC. Its protein product is CASSLGTGNYEQYF.